This T cell receptor beta chain was identified during a study of control samples from healthy donors and cancer patients. V lost 7 bases to trimming and J lost 10 bases; unmatched junction nucleotides: 9. CDR3 length: 12 amino acids. Looked up from germline, CDR1 is GTSNPN and CDR2 is SVGIG (reference sequence). TCRdb's table, derived via immunoSEQ multiplex PCR, lists solely in-frame clones and lacks some. The data show roughly 140,000 clones, approximately 91% seen once. Sample: blood. This clonotype was obtained from a man younger than 45 in good health. This chain uses TRBV30 with TRBJ2-1, with 8 bases fitting TRBD2. CDR3 protein: CAYSRPGGEQFF. DNA for the CDR3: TGTGCCTACTCCCGTCCGGGGGGGGAGCAGTTCTTC.